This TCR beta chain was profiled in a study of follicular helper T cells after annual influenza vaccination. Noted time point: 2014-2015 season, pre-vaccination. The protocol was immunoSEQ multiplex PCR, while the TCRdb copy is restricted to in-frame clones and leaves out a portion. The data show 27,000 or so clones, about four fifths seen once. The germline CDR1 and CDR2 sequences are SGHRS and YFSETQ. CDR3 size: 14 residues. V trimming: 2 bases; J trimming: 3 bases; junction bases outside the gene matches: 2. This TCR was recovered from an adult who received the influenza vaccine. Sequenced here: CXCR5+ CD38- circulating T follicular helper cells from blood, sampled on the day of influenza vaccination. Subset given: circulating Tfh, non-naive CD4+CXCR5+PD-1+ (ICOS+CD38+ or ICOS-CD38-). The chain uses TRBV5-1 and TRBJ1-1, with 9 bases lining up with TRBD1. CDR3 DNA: TGCGCCAGCAGCTTACAGGGGGCGGACACTGAAGCTTTCTTT. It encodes CASSLQGADTEAFF. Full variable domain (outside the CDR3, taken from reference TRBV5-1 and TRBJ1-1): KAGVTQTPRYLIKTRGQQVTLSCSPISGHRSVSWYQQTPGQGLQFLFEYFSETQRNKGNFPGRFSGRQFSNSRSEMNVSTLELGDSALYLCASSLQGADTEAFFGQGTRLTVV.